Below are 4 T cell receptor beta chains sequenced from a single sample in a study of human T cells and chemical hapten exposure. Time point meaning: patch test 1, 2 weeks after DPC sensitization. Treatment: therapeutic diphenylcyclopropenone sensitization with weekly scalp DPC. One entry per CDR3 protein, called by TCRdb with MiXCR from the RACE reads. This table has approximately 110,000 distinct CDR3 sequences, 11% appearing once. This specimen consisted of whole blood, obtained in connection with sensitization to the hapten diphenylcyclopropenone (DPC). The receptors were sampled from a woman aged 35 to 49 with alopecia areata. Some clones in this sample may be carry-over from other donors' samples.

The V and J genes are TRBV5-5 and TRBJ2-1; perhaps TRBD2 as D (6 bases). The CDR3 contains 15 residues. Germline V gene sequence: CDR1 SGHKS, CDR2 YYEKEE (reference sequence). The V end lost 2 bases, the J end lost 2 bases, and 11 bases lay between the germline ends. As DNA, the CDR3 is TGTGCCAGCAGCTTTCTTAGCGGACCCTACAATGAGCAGTTCTTC. This gives the protein CASSFLSGPYNEQFF.

The chain recombines TRBV7-9 with TRBJ1-1; no clear D. CDR3 length: 13 residues. Germline CDR1 reads SEHNR; CDR2 reads FQNEAQ (reference sequence). V was cut by 1 base and J by 1 base, with 4 bases left in between. In nucleotides, the CDR3 is TGTGCCAGCAGCTTAGACCCGAACACTGAAGCTTTCTTT. It encodes CASSLDPNTEAFF.

This clonotype was observed a handful of times. The chain has TRBV28 and TRBJ2-1; D might be TRBD1 or TRBD2, each matching 6 bases. CDR1 is MDHEN and CDR2 is SYDVKM in the germline V gene. V was cut by 10 bases and J by 5 bases, with 18 bases left in between. There are 14 residues in the CDR3. CDR3 region: CATMKGGLNNEQFF. As DNA, the CDR3 is TGTGCCACCATGAAAGGGGGGCTTAACAATGAGCAGTTCTTC.

This clonotype was detected ten times or more. CDR3 protein: CASGDTDTQYF. The CDR3 coding sequence is TGTGCCAGCGGAGACACAGATACGCAGTATTTT. V usage is TRBV9 and J usage is TRBJ2-3; D not resolved. Per germline, CDR1 SGDLS and CDR2 YYNGEE. Trimming removed 7 bases from V and 2 bases from J, with 5 bases in between. The CDR3 has 11 residues.